These 29 T cell receptor beta chains were sequenced from one sample in a study of T cells in Graves' hyperthyroidism and ophthalmopathy. Researchers took RNA transcripts and amplified the TCR beta CDR3 regions from them. The HTBI primer set was used in a first-round RT-PCR of the TCR CDR3. One entry per CDR3 protein results from TCRdb running MiXCR on the multiplex PCR reads. This repertoire shows nearly 750,000 distinct CDR3 sequences, 35% found once; its top ten account for roughly 30%. Input material: blood. Source of these receptors: a woman aged 40 to 49 with Graves' hyperthyroidism.

This clonotype was recorded a few times. The chain employs TRBV7-9 and TRBJ1-4; D unclear. V dropped 2 bases and J dropped 8 bases, with 9 bases sitting between them. The CDR3 sequence is 13 residues long. Per the germline V gene, CDR1 is SEHNR and CDR2 is FQNEAQ (reference sequence). CDR3 sequence: CASSLSGSEKLFF. The CDR3 nucleotides are TGTGCCAGCAGCTTATCTGGGTCGGAAAAACTGTTTTTT.

The chain links TRBV6-2 or TRBV6-3 to TRBJ2-5; D unresolved. The germline V gene has CDR1 MNHEY and CDR2 SVGEGT. The CDR3 covers 13 residues. Trimming pared 2 bases from V and 7 bases from J, leaving 11 bases between. The CDR3 coding sequence is TGTGCCAGCAGTTACCAGTGGATGGGGACCCAGTACTTC. Translated: CASSYQWMGTQYF.

This clonotype was seen many times. The chain employs TRBV2 and TRBJ1-4, with D maybe TRBD1 (6 bases). Germline V gene lookup returns CDR1 SNHLY and CDR2 FYNNEI. The CDR3 is made up of 15 amino acids. Trimming took 4 bases from V and 8 from J, leaving 17 bases between them. The CDR3 region has the DNA TGTGCCAGCAGTGTGAGAGGGGGGGGATACGAAAAACTGTTTTTT. This codes for CASSVRGGGYEKLFF.

Only a few counts were recorded for this clonotype. The chain uses TRBV2 and TRBJ2-7, with a possible D match to TRBD2 (6 bases). The CDR3 is made up of 18 amino acids. Trimming took off 2 bases at V and 0 bases at J, with 20 bases between the two ends. CDR1 is SNHLY, CDR2 FYNNEI, per germline. DNA of the CDR3: TGTGCCAGCAGTGAATGGCCCATCGGGGCGGGGAGCTCCTACGAGCAGTACTTC. It yields the protein CASSEWPIGAGSSYEQYF.

A few counts support this clonotype. Sequence at one end of the junction differs from germline and may be a read error. The V gene is TRBV19, the J gene TRBJ2-2; no clear D gene. This CDR3 has 15 residues. The V gene's germline CDR1 is LNHDA and CDR2 SQIVND (reference sequence). The CDR3 spells CVSSIQAQDTGELFF. CDR3 coding DNA: TGTGTCAGTAGTATTCAGGCCCAGGACACCGGGGAGCTGTTTTTT.

Note on this clonotype: A much larger clone lies a single base off, so this may be a read error. The chain is built from TRBV7-2 and TRBJ1-3; D is undetermined. The CDR3 spans 16 residues. Germline V gene sequence: CDR1 SGHTA, CDR2 FQGNSA. This chain's CDR3 is CAGSSHGGSSGNTIYF. CDR3 DNA sequence: TGTGCCGGCAGCTCACACGGAGGGTCCTCTGGAAACACCATATATTTT.

This rearrangement joins TRBV7-9 to TRBJ2-2, with D unresolved. Germline CDR1 SEHNR, CDR2 FQNEAQ (reference sequence). V was pared by 3 bases and J by 2 bases, with 16 bases between. CDR3 size: 17 residues. The CDR3 DNA sequence: TGTGCCAGCAGCTTTACAAGGGATTTATTAAACACCGGGGAGCTGTTTTTT. It translates to CASSFTRDLLNTGELFF. Drawing the rest from reference TRBV7-9 and TRBJ2-2, the complete variable domain is DTGVSQNPRHKITKRGQNVTFRCDPISEHNRLYWYRQTLGQGPEFLTYFQNEAQLEKSRLLSDRFSAERPKGSFSTLEIQRTEQGDSAMYLCASSFTRDLLNTGELFFGEGSRLTVL.

The rearrangement uses TRBV3-1 and TRBJ1-2, with D unresolved. This CDR3 region has 14 residues. The ends were cut back, 0 bases at V and 8 bases at J, with 13 bases in the middle. Germline V lookup: CDR1 LGHDT, CDR2 YNNKEL (reference sequence). The CDR3 loop reads CASSQESGARGYTF. The CDR3 DNA reads TGTGCCAGCAGCCAAGAATCGGGAGCTCGGGGCTACACCTTC.

The chain has TRBV7-9 and TRBJ1-6; perhaps TRBD1 as D (5 bases). The CDR3 totals 17 residues. Per germline, CDR1 SEHNR and CDR2 FQNEAQ (reference sequence). The V end lost 5 bases, the J end lost 8 bases, and 22 bases lay between the germline ends. The CDR3 loop is CASSQDWAGSMDSPLHF. CDR3 sequence (DNA): TGTGCCAGCAGCCAAGATTGGGCAGGGAGTATGGATTCACCCCTCCACTTT. Complete variable domain (other parts from reference TRBV7-9 and TRBJ1-6): DTGVSQNPRHKITKRGQNVTFRCDPISEHNRLYWYRQTLGQGPEFLTYFQNEAQLEKSRLLSDRFSAERPKGSFSTLEIQRTEQGDSAMYLCASSQDWAGSMDSPLHFGNGTRLTVT.

This clonotype was detected many times. V and J are TRBV7-9 and TRBJ1-2; a possible D gene is TRBD1 (5 bases). CDR3 length: 18 residues. V was trimmed by 1 base and J by 0 bases, leaving 18 bases between them. CDR1 SEHNR and CDR2 FQNEAQ come from the germline V gene (reference sequence). As DNA, the CDR3 is TGTGCCAGCAGCTTAGGAGGAGCAGGGTCTACAACTAACTATGGCTACACCTTC. This gives the protein CASSLGGAGSTTNYGYTF.

This clonotype was seen only a few times. The J gene is TRBJ2-2, the V gene TRBV29-1, with D perhaps matching TRBD1 (6 bases). Trimming removed 2 bases at V and 5 bases at J, with 9 bases between. Looked up from germline, CDR1 is SQVTM and CDR2 is ANQGSEA. There are 13 residues in the CDR3. Here the CDR3 reads CSVERTATGELFF. The CDR3 region has the DNA TGCAGCGTTGAACGGACAGCGACCGGGGAGCTGTTTTTT.

The chain employs TRBV15 and TRBJ2-2; 10 nucleotides align to TRBD1. In germline, CDR1 is LNHNV, CDR2 YYDKDF (reference sequence). The ends lost 1 base at V and 1 base at J; junction bases unmatched: 0. CDR3 size: 16 residues. The CDR3 loop is CATSRGDRGNTGELFF. The CDR3 region has the DNA TGTGCCACCAGCAGAGGGGACAGGGGGAACACCGGGGAGCTGTTTTTT.

The chain's CDR3 is CASSFSGTTGELFF. CDR3 nucleotide sequence: TGTGCCAGCAGCTTTTCCGGAACCACCGGGGAGCTGTTTTTT. V and J are TRBV7-9 and TRBJ2-2; D unresolved. Between the trimmed V and J ends, which lost 3 bases and 4 bases, there was a span of 9 bases. The CDR3 is 14 residues long. Germline V CDR1 and CDR2: SEHNR, FQNEAQ (reference sequence).

V is TRBV7-2 and J is TRBJ1-1, with D possibly matching TRBD1 (5 bases). The ends were cut back, 5 bases at V and 6 bases at J, with 7 bases in the middle. The CDR3 has 11 amino acids. Germline-derived CDR1 and CDR2 are SGHTA and FQGNSA. Here the CDR3 reads CASSPQAEAFF. CDR3 nucleotides: TGTGCCAGCAGCCCACAGGCTGAAGCTTTCTTT.

The chain recombines TRBV2 with TRBJ1-1; no clear D gene. The CDR3 consists of 16 residues. CDR1 is SNHLY, CDR2 FYNNEI, per germline. V was shortened by 5 bases and J by 1 base, with 17 bases between the two germline ends. In DNA form, the CDR3 reads TGTGCCAGCAGTTTAGCCGCCCGGGCAGAGAACACTGAAGCTTTCTTT. Protein: CASSLAARAENTEAFF.

This clonotype showed up just a few times. The gene calls are TRBV6-1 and TRBJ1-5; D unclear. V lost 4 bases and J lost 9, with 13 bases in between. Germline assignment: CDR1 MNHNS and CDR2 SASEGT. The CDR3 runs to 13 residues. The DNA for the CDR3 is TGTGCCAGCAGTGCACTGTTGCTGCGGCCCCAGCATTTT. Translated, it gives CASSALLLRPQHF.

The chain couples TRBV10-3 to TRBJ2-5; 7 bases are shared with TRBD1. Germline CDR1 ENHRY, CDR2 SYGVKD. The trim removed 8 bases at V and 5 bases at J, leaving 8 bases unmatched. The CDR3 is 13 amino acids. In DNA form, the CDR3 reads TGTGCCATCGGGTACCCGGACAGGGAGACCCAGTACTTC. It is translated as CAIGYPDRETQYF.

The rearrangement uses TRBV10-3 and TRBJ1-5; the match to TRBD1 covers 8 bases. Germline CDR1 ENHRY, CDR2 SYGVKD. V dropped 11 bases and J dropped 6; count of bases not matched to a gene: 12. The CDR3 is 14 residues long. The CDR3 DNA reads TGTGCCTTAATTAAAACAGGGGGAGGTCAGCCCCAGCATTTT. Its protein is CALIKTGGGQPQHF.

There are a few counts of this clonotype. This chain uses TRBV6-6 with TRBJ2-5; D possibly corresponds to TRBD1 (6 bases). This CDR3 region has 14 residues. Trimming removed 8 bases at V and 2 bases at J, with 15 bases between. Germline assignment: CDR1 MNHNY and CDR2 SVGAGI (reference sequence). CDR3 coding DNA: TGTGCCAGCGGCCCGGTGGACAGACAAGAGACCCAGTACTTC. Protein: CASGPVDRQETQYF.

This clonotype has a handful of counts. This chain links TRBV19 with TRBJ1-2, with 7 bases lining up with TRBD1. CDR1 is LNHDA, CDR2 SQIVND, per germline (reference sequence). V lost 2 bases, J lost 5 bases, and 8 bases stayed unmatched. The CDR3 runs to 15 residues. This CDR3 reads CASSITGDNLYGYTF. In DNA, the CDR3 is TGTGCCAGTAGTATAACAGGGGACAACCTTTATGGCTACACCTTC.

With respect to this clonotype: Germline is not matched at one junction end, which may reflect a read error. The CDR3 DNA sequence: TGTGCCAGCAGTTCCTTACTCGTCTGGGGAACTGAAGCTTTCTTT. Amino acids: CASSSLLVWGTEAFF. The rearrangement joins TRBV10-2 to TRBJ1-1; D gene ambiguous. The CDR3 is 15 residues long. The germline gives CDR1 WSHSY, CDR2 SAAADI.

This rearrangement joins TRBV30 to TRBJ1-5; TRBD1 matches 7 bases. CDR3 length: 13 amino acids. CDR1 and CDR2 (germline): GTSNPN, SVGIG (reference sequence). The trim removed 3 bases at V and 7 bases at J, leaving 6 bases unmatched. In nucleotides, the CDR3 is TGTGCCTGGAGACAGGGGCAGGGGCAGCCCCAGCATTTT. As protein: CAWRQGQGQPQHF.

In its sample, this clonotype was seen a few times. V gene TRBV25-1 combines with J gene TRBJ2-1; 8 bases map to TRBD1. Losses at the gene ends were 3 bases for V and 2 bases for J; bases not matched to a gene: 6. The V gene's germline CDR1 is MGHDK and CDR2 SYGVNS. This CDR3 is built from 16 residues. The DNA of the CDR3 is TGTGCCAGCAGTGAGGGACAGGTCGGACCCTACAATGAGCAGTTCTTC. Translated: CASSEGQVGPYNEQFF.

With respect to this clonotype: This may be a read error: a much more frequent sequence differs by one nucleotide. Because the CDR3 is missing its conserved closing phenylalanine or tryptophan, this is likely a read error. The gene calls are TRBV20-1 and TRBJ1-1, with D hard to call. Deletions cut 0 bases from V and 1 base from J, with 12 bases between. The CDR3 is 15 residues long. Germline CDR1 and CDR2: DFQATT and SNEGSKA (reference sequence). The DNA of the CDR3 is TGCAGTGCTAGAGACGCAAGAGGAGGGAACACTGAAGCTTTCTCT. Its protein product is CSARDARGGNTEAFS.

This clonotype appeared once. This rearrangement joins TRBV3-1 to TRBJ2-2; D is unclear. Germline V lookup: CDR1 LGHDT, CDR2 YNNKEL (reference sequence). The CDR3 is 11 amino acids. Between the trimmed V and J ends, which lost 10 bases and 1 base, there was a span of 4 bases. The CDR3 DNA is TGTGCCACCATGAACACCGGGGAGCTGTTTTTT. It is translated as CATMNTGELFF.

The table lists this clonotype with a few counts. This sequence joins TRBV6-1 and TRBJ1-2, with D possibly TRBD1 on 5 matching bases. V dropped 8 bases and J dropped 4 bases, with 11 bases sitting between them. CDR1 MNHNS and CDR2 SASEGT come from the germline V gene. This CDR3 comprises 12 residues. CDR3 sequence (DNA): TGTGCCAGCTCCACAGGCCTCTATGGCTACACCTTC. Amino acid sequence: CASSTGLYGYTF.

In its sample, this clonotype was seen many times. The J gene is TRBJ2-6, the V gene TRBV4-1; a weak D match, TRBD1 (6 bases). The CDR3 covers 16 residues. Germline values: CDR1 MGHRA, CDR2 YSYEKL. V shed 3 bases and J shed 5 bases, with 14 bases lying between them. The CDR3 DNA is TGCGCCAGCAGCCAGAGTCCAGGGGTAAGGGCCAACGTCCTGACTTTC. Translation gives CASSQSPGVRANVLTF.

On this clonotype itself: The junction differs from germline at one of its ends, possibly a read error. The chain is built from TRBV7-9 and TRBJ1-6; 7 bases agree with TRBD1. CDR1 and CDR2 (germline): SEHNR, FQNEAQ (reference sequence). The CDR3 spans 15 residues. The CDR3 region is CASSLGGGSNSPLHF. The DNA for the CDR3 is TGTGCCAGCAGTTTAGGAGGGGGCAGTAATTCACCCCTCCACTTT.

This clonotype was seen only a few times. The V and J genes are TRBV7-6 and TRBJ2-5, with a possible D match to TRBD2 (5 bases). V was trimmed by 1 base and J by 4 bases, leaving 13 bases between them. The germline CDR1 and CDR2 sequences are SGHVS and FNYEAQ. The CDR3 loop spans 15 amino acids. CDR3 sequence reads: CASSLDGERPETQYF. CDR3 nucleotides: TGTGCCAGCAGCTTAGACGGGGAAAGGCCAGAGACCCAGTACTTC.